The 15 T cell receptor beta chains below all came from one sample that was sequenced in a study of PD-L1 blockade in urothelial cancer. Data came from immunoSEQ multiplex PCR; TCRdb stores just in-frame clones and leaves some out. The table records approximately 32,000 clones, approximately 82% of them present only once. The sequencing here drew on PBMCs, taken around atezolizumab (anti-PD-L1) treatment. These receptors were taken from a man aged 55 to 70 with urothelial cancer.

By frequency in the sample, this clone is large (0.1 to 1%). The chain is built from TRBV6-1 and TRBJ1-5, with D hard to call. Germline-derived CDR1 and CDR2 are MNHNS and SASEGT. The CDR3 spans 15 residues. V lost 6 bases and J 3 bases, leaving 15 bases between the germline ends. In DNA form, the CDR3 reads TGTGCCAGCAGCGCGGGGTTGGATCCCAATCAGCCCCAGCATTTT. Protein product: CASSAGLDPNQPQHF.

This sequence joins TRBV7-3 and TRBJ2-5; 13 nucleotides line up with TRBD2. Looked up from germline, CDR1 is SGHTA and CDR2 is FQGTGA. Trimming removed 5 bases from V and 5 bases from J; junction bases left unmatched: 8. The CDR3 loop spans 16 amino acids. The CDR3 DNA reads TGTGCCAGCAGCACGGGACTAGCGGGGTTTCCGGAGACCCAGTACTTC. The encoded protein is CASSTGLAGFPETQYF.

The rearrangement uses TRBV7-2 and TRBJ2-5, with D perhaps TRBD1 (6 bases). Germline CDR1 reads SGHTA; CDR2 reads FQGNSA. V lost 0 bases to trimming and J lost 1 base, with 12 bases between them. The CDR3 is 16 residues long. The CDR3 spells CASSLASWTVQETQYF. Here the CDR3 DNA reads TGTGCCAGCAGCTTAGCTTCATGGACAGTCCAAGAGACCCAGTACTTC.

The gene calls are TRBV10-1 and TRBJ1-5; TRBD1 matches 8 bases. CDR1 is WNHNN, CDR2 SYGVQD, per germline (reference sequence). The V segment lost 5 bases and the J segment 3 bases; nucleotides outside the gene matches: 3. The CDR3 spans 14 residues. DNA for the CDR3: TGCGCCAGCAGTTTGACAGGGGACAATCAGCCCCAGCATTTT. Its translation: CASSLTGDNQPQHF.

The chain's CDR3 is CASSLGTVSYNEQFF. CDR3 nucleotide sequence: TGTGCCAGCAGCTTAGGCACGGTCTCCTACAATGAGCAGTTCTTC. V is TRBV7-2 and J is TRBJ2-1, with D hard to call. Trimming left V 1 base short and J 0 bases short, with 7 bases between. CDR1 and CDR2 (germline): SGHTA, FQGNSA. There are 15 residues in the CDR3.

The V and J genes are TRBV10-1 and TRBJ1-2; weak D call: TRBD1 (6 bases). CDR3 size: 13 residues. Germline V gene lookup returns CDR1 WNHNN and CDR2 SYGVQD (reference sequence). The V gene lost 8 bases and the J gene lost 2 bases, with 12 bases spanning the gap. Written as DNA, the CDR3 is TGCGCCAGCCTTGCGACAGGAAACTATGGCTACACCTTC. Protein product: CASLATGNYGYTF.

The chain joins TRBV30 to TRBJ2-7; the D is unclear. Germline CDR1 is GTSNPN and CDR2 is SVGIG (reference sequence). Trimming stripped 0 bases from V and 3 bases from J, with 9 bases between. The CDR3 contains 13 residues. In DNA, the CDR3 is TGTGCCTGGAGTGTATCCCCCCGCTACGAGCAGTACTTC. Translation gives CAWSVSPRYEQYF.

The chain carries TRBV6-4 and TRBJ2-1; 8 nucleotides agree with TRBD1. The ends lost 6 bases at V and 0 bases at J; junction bases unmatched: 7. The CDR3 extends over 16 amino acids. Germline assignment: CDR1 MRHNA and CDR2 SNTAGT. CDR3 region: CASSAQGGSSYNEQFF. The CDR3 nucleotides read TGTGCCAGCAGCGCACAGGGGGGAAGCTCCTACAATGAGCAGTTCTTC.

The V gene is TRBV30, the J gene TRBJ1-1; D unclear. The CDR3 runs to 13 residues. The germline V gene has CDR1 GTSNPN and CDR2 SVGIG (reference sequence). The V end was cut by 0 bases, the J end by 7 bases, with 12 bases between. CDR3 in amino acids: CAWSVRYGFEAFF. The CDR3 DNA reads TGTGCCTGGAGTGTACGGTACGGGTTTGAAGCTTTCTTT. Variable domain in full (rest from reference TRBV30 and TRBJ1-1): SQTIHQWPATLVQPVGSPLSLECTVEGTSNPNLYWYRQAAGRGLQLLFYSVGIGQISSEVPQNLSASRPQDRQFILSSKKLLLSDSGFYLCAWSVRYGFEAFFGQGTRLTVV.

The V gene is TRBV7-2, the J gene TRBJ1-1, with D possibly matching TRBD1 (5 bases). V was trimmed by 2 bases and J by 0 bases, leaving 16 bases between them. The V gene's germline CDR1 is SGHTA and CDR2 FQGNSA. This CDR3 is built from 17 residues. CDR3 in DNA: TGTGCCAGCAGCTTAAGACCCCCCGGGGGAGTGAACACTGAAGCTTTCTTT. It is translated as CASSLRPPGGVNTEAFF.

CDR3 coding DNA: TGCGCCAGCAGAAGTAGAGCGGGACAGGTGGGCAACAACAATGAGCAGTTCTTC. Amino acids: CASRSRAGQVGNNNEQFF. The chain recombines TRBV5-1 with TRBJ2-1; TRBD1 might be the D (8 bases). Germline V lookup: CDR1 SGHRS, CDR2 YFSETQ. Trimming left V 5 bases short and J 5 bases short, with 26 bases between. CDR3 size: 18 residues.

The genes are TRBV11-1 and TRBJ1-1, with 10 bases fitting TRBD1. V gave up 5 bases and J gave up 4 bases; unmatched junction bases: 7. This CDR3 contains 15 residues. Germline-derived CDR1 and CDR2 are SGHAT and FQDESV (reference sequence). In nucleotides, the CDR3 is TGTGCCAGCAGCCCCGGGACAGGGGTCTCCACTGAAGCTTTCTTT. It encodes CASSPGTGVSTEAFF.

The chain joins TRBV7-8 to TRBJ2-5; 12 nucleotides line up with TRBD2. Looked up from germline, CDR1 is SGHVS and CDR2 is FQNEAQ. V lost 4 bases and J lost 2; bases outside the gene matches: 11. The CDR3 contains 18 residues. The CDR3, as DNA: TGTGCCAGCAGCTACGGAGGACTAGCGGGACACCAACAAGAGACCCAGTACTTC. It translates to CASSYGGLAGHQQETQYF.

This clone has more than one count but fewer than ten. This rearrangement joins TRBV6-5 to TRBJ1-2, with 7 bases fitting TRBD1. Unmatched junction bases numbered 8, after V lost 6 bases and J lost 1 base. Germline CDR1 reads MNHEY; CDR2 reads SVGAGI. This CDR3 region has 15 residues. The CDR3 is CASRISGGFNYGYTF. CDR3 in DNA: TGTGCCAGCAGGATTTCAGGGGGATTTAACTATGGCTACACCTTC.

The CDR3 sequence is CASSEIVAGGTDTQYF. CDR3 DNA: TGTGCCAGCAGTGAAATAGTGGCAGGGGGCACAGATACGCAGTATTTT. This rearrangement joins TRBV6-1 to TRBJ2-3; D is possibly TRBD1 (6 bases). V was shortened by 2 bases and J by 1 base, with 13 bases between the two germline ends. The CDR3 covers 16 residues. Germline V gene lookup returns CDR1 MNHNS and CDR2 SASEGT.